A selection of T cell receptor beta chains follows, all from one sample in a study of cytomegalovirus exposure and HLA in healthy donors. The table came from immunoSEQ multiplex PCR; TCRdb's copy has only in-frame clones and leaves some out. This table holds about 55,000 clones, roughly 77% found once. The sequencing sample was made of PBMCs. The receptors here all came from a female donor in good health and CMV-seronegative. Each CDR3 is given with its conserved first and last residue. Fields, in order: clone size, J gene, D gene, V gene, CDR3 protein, CDR3 DNA. D genes are given only for firm matches. Clone size is not always given. Where it is, it says once, few, many or a class for expanded clones.

>-|TRBJ1-4|-|TRBV7-6
CASSLDSTAGLGEKLFF
TGTGCCAGCAGCTTAGATAGCACGGCAGGGCTCGGTGAAAAACTGTTTTTT
>-|TRBJ2-2|TRBD1|TRBV5-4
CASSSRQGARHTGELFF
TGTGCCAGCAGCTCAAGACAGGGGGCAAGGCACACCGGGGAGCTGTTTTTT
>-|TRBJ1-2|TRBD1|TRBV5-1
CASSLGTVYSYGYTF
TGCGCCAGCAGCTTAGGGACAGTTTATAGCTATGGCTACACCTTC
>-|TRBJ2-3|TRBD1|TRBV6-6
CASSSGTGGRDTQYF
TGTGCCAGCAGTTCCGGGACAGGGGGGAGAGATACGCAGTATTTT
>-|TRBJ2-7|TRBD1|TRBV10-3
CAISEPSLARRDSEGEQYF
TGTGCCATCAGTGAGCCGAGCCTCGCCCGCCGGGACAGTGAAGGCGAGCAGTACTTC
>-|TRBJ1-1|-|TRBV19
CASSRVRGEAFF
TGTGCCAGTAGCAGAGTCAGGGGTGAAGCTTTCTTT
>-|TRBJ2-7|-|TRBV11-2
CASAALTDMYEQYF
TGTGCCAGCGCTGCTTTGACAGATATGTACGAGCAGTACTTC
>-|TRBJ2-1|-|TRBV9
CASSPQGISNEQFF
TGTGCCAGCAGCCCCCAGGGCATTAGCAATGAGCAGTTCTTC
>few|TRBJ1-5|-|TRBV11-2
CASSSDWRSNQPQHF
TGTGCCAGCAGCTCCGACTGGAGGAGCAATCAGCCCCAGCATTTT
>-|TRBJ2-3|TRBD2|TRBV30
CAWSVHRTSGISTDTQYF
TGTGCCTGGAGTGTACACAGGACTAGCGGTATTAGCACAGATACGCAGTATTTT
>-|TRBJ2-5|-|TRBV9
CASSATPLGSLETQYF
TGTGCCAGCAGCGCGACACCCCTGGGGAGCTTGGAGACCCAGTACTTC
>-|TRBJ2-7|TRBD2|TRBV28
CASSLPGLAGGYEQYF
TGTGCCAGCAGTTTACCCGGACTAGCGGGAGGATACGAGCAGTACTTC
>-|TRBJ1-4|-|TRBV4-2
CASTFKRAAGGLKLFF
TGTGCCAGCACCTTCAAAAGGGCCGCAGGAGGGTTGAAACTGTTTTTT
>-|TRBJ2-7|-|TRBV19
CASSPTAAYEQYF
TGTGCCAGTAGTCCGACAGCTGCGTACGAGCAGTACTTC
>-|TRBJ2-2|-|TRBV6-4
CASSGTFTGELFF
TGTGCCAGCAGTGGCACATTTACCGGGGAGCTGTTTTTT
>-|TRBJ2-3|-|TRBV7-2
CASSLMLATDTQYF
TGTGCCAGCAGCTTAATGCTAGCCACAGATACGCAGTATTTT
>-|TRBJ1-2|-|TRBV28
CASSPFIIEGYTF
TGTGCCAGCAGCCCCTTCATCATAGAGGGCTACACCTTC
>-|TRBJ1-2|-|TRBV6-5
CASSYSKAGINYGYTF
TGTGCCAGCAGTTACTCGAAGGCAGGGATTAACTATGGCTACACCTTC
>-|TRBJ2-3|TRBD2|TRBV7-8
CASSPVVAGGSTDTQYF
TGTGCCAGCAGCCCGGTAGTAGCGGGGGGGAGCACAGATACGCAGTATTTT
>-|TRBJ2-7|TRBD2|TRBV7-3
CASSLMGEGEQYF
TGTGCCAGCAGCTTAATGGGGGAGGGCGAGCAGTACTTC
>-|TRBJ2-5|-|TRBV28
CASTYTGNQYF
TGTGCCAGCACCTACACAGGGAATCAGTACTTC
>few|TRBJ2-7|TRBD1|TRBV5-1
CASSLASLGQASSYEQYF
TGCGCCAGCAGCTTGGCCAGTTTGGGACAGGCATCATCCTACGAGCAGTACTTC
>-|TRBJ2-1|TRBD1|TRBV7-3
CASSPGTGTDNEQFF
TGTGCCAGCAGCCCAGGGACAGGGACGGACAATGAGCAGTTCTTC
>-|TRBJ1-1|TRBD1|TRBV5-1
CASSSGTGPNTEAFF
TGCGCCAGCAGCTCGGGGACAGGACCAAACACTGAAGCTTTCTTT
>-|TRBJ2-7|TRBD1|TRBV27
CASSSTGRSYEQYF
TGTGCCAGCAGTTCGACAGGGCGCTCCTACGAGCAGTACTTC
>-|TRBJ2-7|TRBD2|TRBV6-5
CASSYSASGRVGEQYF
TGTGCCAGCAGTTACTCGGCTAGCGGGAGGGTGGGTGAGCAGTACTTC
>-|TRBJ2-2|-|TRBV2
CASSVENTGELFF
TGTGCCAGCAGTGTAGAGAACACCGGGGAGCTGTTTTTT
>-|TRBJ2-3|-|TRBV2
CASSESGEPDTQYF
TGTGCCAGCAGTGAATCAGGGGAGCCAGATACGCAGTATTTT
>-|TRBJ2-3|TRBD2|TRBV6-6
CASRPRGGTQYF
TGTGCCAGCAGACCCCGCGGGGGTACGCAGTATTTT
>-|TRBJ2-1|TRBD1|TRBV5-6
CASTPSLPGQHYNEQLF
TGTGCCAGCACCCCCTCCCTGCCGGGACAGCACTACAATGAGCAGCTCTTC
>-|TRBJ2-7|TRBD2|TRBV7-8
CASSPTTSGRDEQYF
TGTGCCAGCAGCCCGACGACTAGCGGGAGGGACGAGCAGTACTTC
>-|TRBJ2-2|TRBD1|TRBV7-9
CAQEGARNTGELFF
TGTGCGCAAGAGGGGGCCCGGAACACCGGGGAGCTGTTTTTT
>-|TRBJ2-5|-|TRBV5-1
CASSTDRVGGATQYF
TGCGCCAGCAGCACCGACAGGGTCGGAGGGGCGACCCAGTACTTC
>-|TRBJ2-3|TRBD2|TRBV6-8
CASSLLGLAGLKDTQYF
TGTGCCAGCAGTCTTCTCGGACTAGCGGGATTGAAAGATACGCAGTATTTT
>-|TRBJ2-7|TRBD1|TRBV29-1
CSVLGGQGSGRIGYEQYF
TGCAGCGTCCTCGGCGGACAGGGATCGGGGAGAATCGGCTACGAGCAGTACTTC
>-|TRBJ2-7|-|TRBV6-6
CASSYSAGVYEQYF
TGTGCCAGCAGTTACTCTGCAGGGGTATACGAGCAGTACTTC
>-|TRBJ1-4|TRBD1|TRBV27
CASSGGTGGGEKLFF
TGTGCCAGCAGTGGAGGGACAGGGGGCGGTGAAAAACTGTTTTTT
>-|TRBJ2-7|TRBD2|TRBV6-5
CASSYLAGGYEQYF
TGTGCCAGCAGTTACCTAGCGGGGGGTTACGAGCAGTACTTC
>once|TRBJ1-2|TRBD1|TRBV6-5
CASRLLQGSYGYTF
TGTGCCAGCAGGCTACTACAGGGGTCATATGGCTACACCTTC
>few|TRBJ1-5|-|TRBV2
CASRGRDTSNQPQHF
TGTGCCAGCAGGGGTCGGGACACTAGCAATCAGCCCCAGCATTTT
>few|TRBJ1-2|TRBD1|TRBV7-8
CASSLAGTGVGYTF
TGTGCCAGCAGCTTAGCCGGGACAGGGGTTGGCTACACCTTC
>-|TRBJ1-4|-|TRBV2
CASGWTERATNEKLFF
TGTGCCAGCGGATGGACAGAAAGGGCAACTAATGAAAAACTGTTTTTT
>-|TRBJ2-2|-|TRBV5-6
CASSLTDVGELFF
TGTGCCAGCAGCTTAACAGACGTCGGGGAGCTGTTTTTT
>few|TRBJ1-6|TRBD1|TRBV11-3
CAPIGWGTGYNSPLHF
TGTGCCCCCATCGGTTGGGGGACAGGTTATAATTCACCCCTCCACTTT
>-|TRBJ2-6|-|TRBV7-9
CASSLNSFSGANVLTF
TGTGCCAGCAGCTTAAACAGCTTCTCTGGGGCCAACGTCCTGACTTTC
>-|TRBJ2-5|TRBD1|TRBV9
CASSPNPGQGAQETQYF
TGTGCCAGCAGCCCAAACCCGGGACAGGGGGCTCAAGAGACCCAGTACTTC
>-|TRBJ2-3|TRBD1|TRBV11-3
CASSSGQGVDTQYF
TGTGCCAGCAGCTCGGGACAGGGGGTGGATACGCAGTATTTT